This T cell receptor (beta chain) comes out of a study of CD8 T cells in Susac syndrome. Study-level points and caveats: The study recognized that its TCR sequencing and HLA analysis covered a relatively small number of individuals.

Sequencing targeted TCR beta in blood CD8+ and CD4+ T cells. Negative isolation was used for CD8+ and CD4+ T cells and FACS enrichment for TEMRA cells. About 0.45 to 1 ug RNA was reverse transcribed with random hexamers. By means of immunoSEQ multiplex PCR, TCR beta CDR3 spanning 54 Vbeta and 13 Jbeta underwent amplification. TCRdb reprocessed the immunoSEQ multiplex PCR reads with MiXCR, giving one entry per CDR3 protein. The repertoire consists of about 200,000 distinct CDR3 sequences, with roughly 94% occurring once and the leading ten covering around 0.076%. Worth noting for this clonotype: Its target is unknown.

This CDR3 has 14 residues. Looked up from germline, CDR1 is LNHNV and CDR2 is YYDKDF (reference sequence). Trimming took 0 bases from V and 15 from J, leaving 15 bases between them. The J gene is TRBJ1-6, the V gene TRBV15; D remains ambiguous. The receptor's source is a human donor with multiple sclerosis. Source material: CD4+ T cells from PBMCs. CDR3 sequence: CATSRDYEALLLHF. CDR3 in DNA: TGTGCCACCAGCAGAGATTACGAGGCGTTGCTCCTCCACTTT.